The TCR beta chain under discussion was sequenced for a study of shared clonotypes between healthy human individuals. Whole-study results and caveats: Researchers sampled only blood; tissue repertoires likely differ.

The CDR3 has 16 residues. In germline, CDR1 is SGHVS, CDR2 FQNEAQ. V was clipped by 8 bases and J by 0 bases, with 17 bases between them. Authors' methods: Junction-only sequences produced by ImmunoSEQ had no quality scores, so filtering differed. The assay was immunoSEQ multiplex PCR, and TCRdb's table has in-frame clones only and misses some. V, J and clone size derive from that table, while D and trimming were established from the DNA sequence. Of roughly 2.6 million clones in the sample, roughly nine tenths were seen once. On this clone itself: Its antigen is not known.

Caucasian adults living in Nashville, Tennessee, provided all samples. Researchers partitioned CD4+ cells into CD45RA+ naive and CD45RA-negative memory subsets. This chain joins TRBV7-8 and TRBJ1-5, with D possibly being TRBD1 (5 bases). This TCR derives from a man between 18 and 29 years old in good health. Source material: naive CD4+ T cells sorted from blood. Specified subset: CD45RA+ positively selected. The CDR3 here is CASRFGGTYSNQPQHF. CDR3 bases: TGTGCCAGCCGTTTTGGGGGGACTTATAGCAATCAGCCCCAGCATTTT.